These 8 T cell receptor beta chains share one sample of origin, sequenced in a study of cytomegalovirus exposure and HLA in healthy donors. Primers included in the PCR were 60 Vbeta and 13 Jbeta primers. Sequenced by immunoSEQ multiplex PCR; TCRdb stores in-frame clones only, minus some. Here the sample spans roughly 200,000 clones, roughly four fifths being singletons. Sequencing input: PBMCs. The origin of the receptors is a male donor in good health and CMV-seronegative.

The chain couples TRBV19 to TRBJ2-7; 12 bases match TRBD2. The J segment lost 0 bases and the V segment lost 5 bases, leaving 5 bases of the junction unmatched. Germline V gives CDR1 LNHDA, CDR2 SQIVND (reference sequence). CDR3 length equals 16 residues. CDR3 protein: CASSLGLAGSSYEQYF. The CDR3 coding sequence is TGTGCCAGTAGTTTGGGACTAGCGGGCAGCTCCTACGAGCAGTACTTC.

CDR3 residues: CASSHGTGDLEQYF. CDR3 nucleotides: TGCGCCAGCAGCCACGGGACAGGGGACCTCGAGCAGTACTTC. V usage is TRBV4-1 and J usage is TRBJ2-5; 10 nucleotides line up with TRBD1. The DNA end is more similar to TRBJ2-7, so the J call may be wrong. Per germline, CDR1 MGHRA and CDR2 YSYEKL. This CDR3 has 14 amino acids.

This chain links TRBV28 with TRBJ1-1, with 7 bases matching TRBD1. The V gene's germline CDR1 is MDHEN and CDR2 SYDVKM. The CDR3 loop spans 13 amino acids. The V and J ends lost 6 bases and 4 bases, in that order; junction bases with no gene match: 5. The CDR3 coding sequence is TGTGCCAGCAGCGGGACAGCGGGCACTGAAGCTTTCTTT. It encodes CASSGTAGTEAFF.

This chain uses TRBV11-2 with TRBJ2-2, with D hard to call. This CDR3 has 16 amino acids. Trimming left V 0 bases short and J 2 bases short, with 10 bases between. Germline V gene lookup returns CDR1 SGHAT and CDR2 FQNNGV. The CDR3 DNA sequence: TGTGCCAGCAGCTTAGAGCGCACAGCTAACACCGGGGAGCTGTTTTTT. Its protein is CASSLERTANTGELFF.

The chain combines TRBV5-1 with TRBJ2-5; 7 nucleotides align to TRBD1. There are 15 residues in the CDR3. The J segment lost 2 bases and the V segment lost 2 bases, leaving 6 bases of the junction unmatched. Germline V gene lookup returns CDR1 SGHRS and CDR2 YFSETQ. The CDR3 DNA is TGCGCCAGCAGCTTTCTAGGACAGGTACAAGAGACCCAGTACTTC. As protein: CASSFLGQVQETQYF.

This chain joins TRBV28 and TRBJ1-6; D is unresolved. Germline V gives CDR1 MDHEN, CDR2 SYDVKM. The CDR3 has 13 amino acids. V was trimmed by 5 bases and J by 12 bases, leaving 14 bases between them. The CDR3 loop is CASSLPRVLPLHF. The CDR3 DNA follows: TGTGCCAGCAGTCTTCCGAGGGTTTTACCCCTCCACTTT.

This clone was counted between two and nine times. This sequence joins TRBV6-6 and TRBJ1-5; 7 bases agree with TRBD1. V trimming: 4 bases; J trimming: 11 bases; junction bases outside the gene matches: 5. The CDR3 spans 12 residues. Germline V gene data show CDR1 as MNHNY and CDR2 as SVGAGI (reference sequence). CDR3: CASSLTGLAQHF. DNA for the CDR3: TGTGCCAGCAGTTTGACAGGGTTAGCCCAGCATTTT.

The chain employs TRBV6-1 and TRBJ2-1; D is possibly TRBD2 (5 bases). The V end lost 5 bases, the J end lost 3 bases, and 11 bases lay between the germline ends. The germline V gene has CDR1 MNHNS and CDR2 SASEGT. The CDR3 has 14 residues. The CDR3 bases are TGTGCCAGCAGTAGCCAGACTAACTACAATGAGCAGTTCTTC. This translates into CASSSQTNYNEQFF.